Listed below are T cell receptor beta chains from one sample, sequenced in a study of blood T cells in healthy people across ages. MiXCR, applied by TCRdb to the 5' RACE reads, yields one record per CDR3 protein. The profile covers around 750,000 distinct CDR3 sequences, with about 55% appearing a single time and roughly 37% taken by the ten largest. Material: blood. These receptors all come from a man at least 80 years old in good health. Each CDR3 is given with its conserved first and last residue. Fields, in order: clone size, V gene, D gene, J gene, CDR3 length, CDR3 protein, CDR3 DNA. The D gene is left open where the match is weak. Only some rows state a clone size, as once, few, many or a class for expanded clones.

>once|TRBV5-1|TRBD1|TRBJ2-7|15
CASSQTGVGAYEQYF
TGCGCCAGCAGCCAGACAGGGGTAGGGGCCTACGAGCAGTACTTC
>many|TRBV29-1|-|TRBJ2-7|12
CSVSRVGYEQYF
TGCAGCGTTTCAAGGGTCGGCTACGAGCAGTACTTC
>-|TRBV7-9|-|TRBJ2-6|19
CASSQSVRDSISGANVLTF
TGTGCCAGCAGCCAATCGGTCCGCGACTCCATCTCTGGGGCCAACGTCCTGACTTTC
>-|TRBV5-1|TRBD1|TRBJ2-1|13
CATGTGLGNEQFF
TGCGCCACCGGGACAGGGTTAGGCAATGAGCAGTTCTTC
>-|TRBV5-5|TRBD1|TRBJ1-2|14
CASTVTGGNYGYTF
TGTGCCAGCACCGTGACAGGGGGCAACTATGGCTACACCTTC
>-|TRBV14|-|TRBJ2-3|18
CASSQIKPGLSPHRYAYF
TGTGCCAGCAGCCAGATTAAACCGGGTCTCTCACCCCACAGATACGCGTATTTT
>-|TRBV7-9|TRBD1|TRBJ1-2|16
CASSLEVGTGAYGYTF
TGTGCCAGCAGCTTAGAGGTCGGGACAGGGGCCTATGGCTACACCTTC
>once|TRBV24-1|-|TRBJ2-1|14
CATSPMEGVNEQFF
TGTGCCACCAGTCCTATGGAGGGGGTCAATGAGCAGTTCTTC
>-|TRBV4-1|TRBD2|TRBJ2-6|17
CASNRAGGRSGANVLTF
TGCGCCAGCAACCGGGCGGGGGGACGCTCTGGGGCCAACGTCCTGACTTTC
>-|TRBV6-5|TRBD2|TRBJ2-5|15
CASSFPAAGGETQYF
TGTGCCAGCAGCTTCCCCGCAGCGGGAGGAGAGACCCAGTACTTC